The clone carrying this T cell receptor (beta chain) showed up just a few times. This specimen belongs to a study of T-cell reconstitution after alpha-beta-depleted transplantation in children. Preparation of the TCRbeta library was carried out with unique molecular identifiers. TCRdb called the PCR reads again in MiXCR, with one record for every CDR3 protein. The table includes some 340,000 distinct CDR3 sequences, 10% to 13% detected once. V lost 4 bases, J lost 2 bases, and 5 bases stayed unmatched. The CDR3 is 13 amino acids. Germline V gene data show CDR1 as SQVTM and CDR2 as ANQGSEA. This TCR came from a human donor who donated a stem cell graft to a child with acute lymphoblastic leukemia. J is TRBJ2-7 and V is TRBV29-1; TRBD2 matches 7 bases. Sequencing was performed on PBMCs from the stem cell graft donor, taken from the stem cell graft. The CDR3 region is CSVGGGPTYEQYF. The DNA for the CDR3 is TGCAGCGTTGGGGGGGGTCCAACCTACGAGCAGTACTTC.